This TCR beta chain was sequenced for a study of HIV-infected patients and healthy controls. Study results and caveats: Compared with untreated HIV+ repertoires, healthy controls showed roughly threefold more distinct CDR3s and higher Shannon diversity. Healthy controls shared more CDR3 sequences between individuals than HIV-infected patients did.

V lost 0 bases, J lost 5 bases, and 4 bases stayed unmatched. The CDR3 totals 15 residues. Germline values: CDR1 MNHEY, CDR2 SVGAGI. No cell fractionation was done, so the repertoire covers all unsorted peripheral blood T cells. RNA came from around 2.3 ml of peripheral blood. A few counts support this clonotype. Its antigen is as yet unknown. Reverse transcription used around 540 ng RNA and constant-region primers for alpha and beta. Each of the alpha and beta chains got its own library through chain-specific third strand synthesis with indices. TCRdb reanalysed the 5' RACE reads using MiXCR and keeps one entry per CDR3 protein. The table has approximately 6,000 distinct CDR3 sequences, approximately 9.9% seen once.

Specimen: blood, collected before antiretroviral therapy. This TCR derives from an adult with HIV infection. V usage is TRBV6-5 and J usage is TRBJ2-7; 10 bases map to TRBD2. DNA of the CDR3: TGTGCCAGCAGTTACTCGATAGCGGGAGGTAACGAGCAGTACTTC. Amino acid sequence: CASSYSIAGGNEQYF.